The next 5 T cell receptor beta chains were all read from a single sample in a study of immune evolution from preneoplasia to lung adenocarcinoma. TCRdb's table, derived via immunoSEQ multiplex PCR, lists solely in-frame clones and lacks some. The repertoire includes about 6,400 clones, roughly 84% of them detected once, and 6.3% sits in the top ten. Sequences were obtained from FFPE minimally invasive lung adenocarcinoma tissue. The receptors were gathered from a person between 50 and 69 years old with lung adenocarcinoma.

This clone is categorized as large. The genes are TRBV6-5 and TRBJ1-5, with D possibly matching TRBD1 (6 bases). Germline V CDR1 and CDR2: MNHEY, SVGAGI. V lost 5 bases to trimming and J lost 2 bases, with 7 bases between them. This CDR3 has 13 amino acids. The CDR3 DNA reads TGTGCCAGCAGTCAGGGGCGCAATCAGCCCCAGCATTTT. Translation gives CASSQGRNQPQHF.

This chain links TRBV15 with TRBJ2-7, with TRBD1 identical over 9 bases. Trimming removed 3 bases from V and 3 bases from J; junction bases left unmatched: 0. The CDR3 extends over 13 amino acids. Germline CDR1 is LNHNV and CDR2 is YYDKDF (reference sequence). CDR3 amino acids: CATSRDRGYEQYF. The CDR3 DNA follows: TGTGCCACCAGCAGGGACAGGGGCTACGAGCAGTACTTC.

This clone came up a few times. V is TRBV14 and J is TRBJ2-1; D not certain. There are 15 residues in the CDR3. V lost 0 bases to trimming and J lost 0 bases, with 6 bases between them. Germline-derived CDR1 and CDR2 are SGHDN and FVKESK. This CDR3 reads CASSQDNSSYNEQFF. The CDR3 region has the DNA TGTGCCAGCAGCCAAGATAATAGCTCCTACAATGAGCAGTTCTTC.

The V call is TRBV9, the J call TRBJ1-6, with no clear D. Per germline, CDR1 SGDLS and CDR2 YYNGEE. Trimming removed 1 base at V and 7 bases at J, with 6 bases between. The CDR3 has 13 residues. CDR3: CASSVRENSPLHF. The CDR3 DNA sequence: TGTGCCAGCAGCGTACGGGAAAATTCACCCCTCCACTTT.

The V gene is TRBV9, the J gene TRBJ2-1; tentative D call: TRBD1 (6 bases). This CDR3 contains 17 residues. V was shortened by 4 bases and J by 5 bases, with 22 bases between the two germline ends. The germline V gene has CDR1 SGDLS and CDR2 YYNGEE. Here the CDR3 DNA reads TGTGCCAGCAGCACCAACCCTCTACAGGGTTCTGACAATGAGCAGTTCTTC. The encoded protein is CASSTNPLQGSDNEQFF.